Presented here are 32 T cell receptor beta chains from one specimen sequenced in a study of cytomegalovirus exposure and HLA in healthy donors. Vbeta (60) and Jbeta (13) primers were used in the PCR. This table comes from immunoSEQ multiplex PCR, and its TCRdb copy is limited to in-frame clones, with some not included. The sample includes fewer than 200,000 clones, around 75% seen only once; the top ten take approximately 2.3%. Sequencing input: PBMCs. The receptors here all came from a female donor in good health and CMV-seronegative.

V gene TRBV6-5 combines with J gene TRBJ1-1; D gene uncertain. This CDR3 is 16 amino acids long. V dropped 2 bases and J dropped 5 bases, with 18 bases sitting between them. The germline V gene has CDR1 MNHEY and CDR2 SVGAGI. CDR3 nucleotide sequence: TGTGCCAGCAGTTACCGGTCTAGAGGGCGGGATACTGAAGCTTTCTTT. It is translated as CASSYRSRGRDTEAFF.

CDR3 sequence: CASSRTGGAPYEQYF. Written as DNA, the CDR3 is TGTGCCAGCAGCCGGACAGGGGGCGCCCCCTACGAGCAGTACTTC. This chain joins TRBV7-2 and TRBJ2-7, with 11 bases matching TRBD1. This CDR3 spans 15 amino acids. Per germline, CDR1 SGHTA and CDR2 FQGNSA. With 5 bases clipped from V and 2 bases from J, the junction kept 5 bases outside the gene matches.

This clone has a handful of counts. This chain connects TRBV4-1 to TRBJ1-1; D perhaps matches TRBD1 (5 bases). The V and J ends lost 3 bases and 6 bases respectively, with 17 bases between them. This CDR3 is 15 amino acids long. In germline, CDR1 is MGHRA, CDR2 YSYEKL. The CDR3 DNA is TGCGCCAGCAGCCAGACCCAGGGCGTTTGGGCTGAAGCTTTCTTT. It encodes CASSQTQGVWAEAFF.

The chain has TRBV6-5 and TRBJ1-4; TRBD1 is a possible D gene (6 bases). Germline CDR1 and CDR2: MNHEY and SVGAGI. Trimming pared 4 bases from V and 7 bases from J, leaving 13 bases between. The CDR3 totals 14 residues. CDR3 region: CASSFQGFGEKLFF. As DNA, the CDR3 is TGTGCCAGCAGTTTCCAGGGGTTTGGTGAAAAACTGTTTTTT.

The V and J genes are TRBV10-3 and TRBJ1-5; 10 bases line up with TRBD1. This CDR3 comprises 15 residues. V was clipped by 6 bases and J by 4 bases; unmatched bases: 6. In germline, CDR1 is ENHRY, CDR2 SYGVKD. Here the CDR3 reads CAISPGTGVNQPQHF. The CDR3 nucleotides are TGTGCCATCAGCCCCGGGACAGGGGTGAATCAGCCCCAGCATTTT.

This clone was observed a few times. Written as DNA, the CDR3 is TGTGCCAGCAGCCCCCGGGGACAGGGGGTGAAGTACAATGAGCAGTTCTTC. This encodes CASSPRGQGVKYNEQFF. The rearrangement links TRBV7-3 to TRBJ2-1; 11 nucleotides match TRBD1. With 5 bases clipped from V and 4 bases from J, the junction kept 10 bases outside the gene matches. Germline-derived CDR1 and CDR2 are SGHTA and FQGTGA. CDR3 length equals 17 residues.

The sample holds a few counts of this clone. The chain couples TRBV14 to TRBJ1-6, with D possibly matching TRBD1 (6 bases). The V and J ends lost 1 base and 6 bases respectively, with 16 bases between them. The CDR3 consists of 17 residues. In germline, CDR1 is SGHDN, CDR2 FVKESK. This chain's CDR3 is CASSQGQGQVLNSPLHF. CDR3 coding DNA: TGTGCCAGCAGCCAAGGGCAGGGGCAGGTTCTTAATTCACCCCTCCACTTT.

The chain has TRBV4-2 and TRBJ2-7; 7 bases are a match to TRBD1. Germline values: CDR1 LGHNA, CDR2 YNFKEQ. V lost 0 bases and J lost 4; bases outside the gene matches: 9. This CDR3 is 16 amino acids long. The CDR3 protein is CASSQEGTGTEYEQYF. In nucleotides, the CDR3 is TGTGCCAGCAGCCAAGAAGGGACCGGGACAGAATACGAGCAGTACTTC.

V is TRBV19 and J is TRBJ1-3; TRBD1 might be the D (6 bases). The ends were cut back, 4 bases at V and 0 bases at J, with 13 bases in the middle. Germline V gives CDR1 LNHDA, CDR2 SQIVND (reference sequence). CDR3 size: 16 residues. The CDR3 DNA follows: TGTGCCAGTAGTAGGGACATTTCGAGCTCTGGAAACACCATATATTTT. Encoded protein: CASSRDISSSGNTIYF.

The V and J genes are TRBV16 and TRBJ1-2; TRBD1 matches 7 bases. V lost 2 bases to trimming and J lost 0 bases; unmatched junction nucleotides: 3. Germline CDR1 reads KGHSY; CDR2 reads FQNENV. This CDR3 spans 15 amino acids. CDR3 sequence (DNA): TGTGCCAGCAGCCAACCAGGGGGTCCTAACTATGGCTACACCTTC. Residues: CASSQPGGPNYGYTF.

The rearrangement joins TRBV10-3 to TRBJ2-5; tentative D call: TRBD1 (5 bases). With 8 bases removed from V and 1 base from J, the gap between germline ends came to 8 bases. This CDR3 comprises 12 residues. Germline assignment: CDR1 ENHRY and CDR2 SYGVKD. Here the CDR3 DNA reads TGTGCCATCGGCCAGGGCCAAGAGACCCAGTACTTC. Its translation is CAIGQGQETQYF.

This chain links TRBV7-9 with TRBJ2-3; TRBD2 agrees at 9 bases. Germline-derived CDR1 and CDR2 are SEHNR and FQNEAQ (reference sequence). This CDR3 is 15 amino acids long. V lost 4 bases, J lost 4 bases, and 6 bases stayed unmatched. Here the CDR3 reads CASSYSGSEADTQYF. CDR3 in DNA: TGTGCCAGCAGCTATAGCGGGAGCGAGGCAGATACGCAGTATTTT.

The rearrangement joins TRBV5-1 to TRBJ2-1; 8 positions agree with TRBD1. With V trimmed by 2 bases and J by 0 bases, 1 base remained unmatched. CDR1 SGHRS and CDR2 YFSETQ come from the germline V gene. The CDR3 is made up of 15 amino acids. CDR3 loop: CASSFDRGSYNEQFF. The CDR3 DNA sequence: TGCGCCAGCAGCTTTGACAGGGGCTCCTACAATGAGCAGTTCTTC.

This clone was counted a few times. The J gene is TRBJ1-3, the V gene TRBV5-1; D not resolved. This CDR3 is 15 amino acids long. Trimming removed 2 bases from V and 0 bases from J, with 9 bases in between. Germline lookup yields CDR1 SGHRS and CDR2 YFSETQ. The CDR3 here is CASSFSQSSGNTIYF. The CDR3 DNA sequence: TGCGCCAGCAGCTTCTCACAGAGCTCTGGAAACACCATATATTTT.

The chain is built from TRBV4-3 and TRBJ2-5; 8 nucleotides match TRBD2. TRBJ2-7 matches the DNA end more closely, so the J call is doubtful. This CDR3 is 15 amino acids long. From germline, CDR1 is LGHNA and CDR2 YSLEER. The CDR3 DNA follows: TGCGCCAGCAGCCGTTTTAGCGGGATTAGCTACGAGCAGTACTTC. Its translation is CASSRFSGISYEQYF.

CDR3 residues: CASSFTGDGNTIYF. CDR3 DNA sequence: TGTGCCAGCAGTTTCACAGGGGATGGAAACACCATATATTTT. J is TRBJ1-3 and V is TRBV6-5, with TRBD1 matching over 7 bases. J lost 3 bases, V lost 4 bases, and 3 bases had no gene match. The CDR3 has 14 residues. Germline loops: CDR1 MNHEY, CDR2 SVGAGI.

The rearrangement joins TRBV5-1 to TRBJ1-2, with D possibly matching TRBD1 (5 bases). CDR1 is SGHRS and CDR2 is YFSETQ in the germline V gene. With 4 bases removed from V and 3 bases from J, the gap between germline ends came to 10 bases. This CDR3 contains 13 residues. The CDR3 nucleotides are TGCGCCAGCAGCGAAGTAGGGGACTATGGCTACACCTTC. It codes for CASSEVGDYGYTF.

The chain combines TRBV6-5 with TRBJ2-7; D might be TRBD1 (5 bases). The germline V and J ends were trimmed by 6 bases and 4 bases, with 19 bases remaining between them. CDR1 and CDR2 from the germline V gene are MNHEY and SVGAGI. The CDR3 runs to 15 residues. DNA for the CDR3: TGTGCCAGCAGCCCCAGACCGTCGACAGCATACGAGCAGTACTTC. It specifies CASSPRPSTAYEQYF.

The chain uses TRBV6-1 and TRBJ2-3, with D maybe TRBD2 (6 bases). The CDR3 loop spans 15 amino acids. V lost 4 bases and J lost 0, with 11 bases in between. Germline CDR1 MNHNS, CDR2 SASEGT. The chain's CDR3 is CASSAERVSTDTQYF. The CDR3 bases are TGTGCCAGCAGTGCTGAGCGGGTTAGCACAGATACGCAGTATTTT.

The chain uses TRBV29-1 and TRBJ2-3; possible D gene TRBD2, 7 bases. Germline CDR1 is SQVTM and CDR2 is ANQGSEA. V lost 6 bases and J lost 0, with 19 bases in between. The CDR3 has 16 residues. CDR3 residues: CSVKGGGRPSTDTQYF. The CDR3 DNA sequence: TGCAGCGTAAAAGGGGGGGGGAGACCTAGCACAGATACGCAGTATTTT.

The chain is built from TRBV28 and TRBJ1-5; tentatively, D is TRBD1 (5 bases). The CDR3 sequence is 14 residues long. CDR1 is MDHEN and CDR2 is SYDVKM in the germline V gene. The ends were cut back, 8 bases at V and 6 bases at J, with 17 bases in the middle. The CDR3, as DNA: TGTGCCAGCTCTTCGGGGGGTTCGGTTCAGCCCCAGCATTTT. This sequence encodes CASSSGGSVQPQHF.

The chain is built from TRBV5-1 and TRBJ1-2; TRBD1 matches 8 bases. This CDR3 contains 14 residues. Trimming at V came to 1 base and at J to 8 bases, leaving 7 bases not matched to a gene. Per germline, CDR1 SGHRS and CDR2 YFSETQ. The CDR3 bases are TGCGCCAGCAGCTTGCTCGACAGGGGCGGCGGCTACACCTTC. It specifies CASSLLDRGGGYTF.

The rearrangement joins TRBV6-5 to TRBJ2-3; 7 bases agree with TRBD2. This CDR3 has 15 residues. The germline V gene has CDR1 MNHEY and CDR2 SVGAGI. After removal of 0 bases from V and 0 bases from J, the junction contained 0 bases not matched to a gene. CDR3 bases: TGTGCCAGCAGTTACTCCGGGGGGAGCACAGATACGCAGTATTTT. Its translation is CASSYSGGSTDTQYF.

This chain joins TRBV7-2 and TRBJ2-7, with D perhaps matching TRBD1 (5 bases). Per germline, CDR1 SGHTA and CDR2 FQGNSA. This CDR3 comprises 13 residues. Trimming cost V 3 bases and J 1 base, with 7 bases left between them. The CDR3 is CASSFRQSYEQYF. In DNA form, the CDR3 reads TGTGCCAGCAGCTTCCGACAGTCCTACGAGCAGTACTTC.

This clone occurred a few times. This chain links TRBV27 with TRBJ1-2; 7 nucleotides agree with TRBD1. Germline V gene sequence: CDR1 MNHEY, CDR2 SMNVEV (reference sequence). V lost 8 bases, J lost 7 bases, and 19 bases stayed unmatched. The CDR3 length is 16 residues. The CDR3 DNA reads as TGTGCCAGCGGCCCCTACAGGGGTGGGGGGCTTGCTGGCTACACCTTC. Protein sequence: CASGPYRGGGLAGYTF.

CDR3 region: CASSRQGEDYGYTF. The CDR3 nucleotides are TGTGCCAGCAGTCGACAGGGGGAGGACTATGGCTACACCTTC. The chain combines TRBV6-6 with TRBJ1-2; 9 nucleotides line up with TRBD1. J gave up 3 bases and V 5 bases, and 4 bases lay outside the gene matches. The CDR3 runs 14 residues. The germline V gene encodes CDR1 MNHNY and CDR2 SVGAGI (reference sequence).

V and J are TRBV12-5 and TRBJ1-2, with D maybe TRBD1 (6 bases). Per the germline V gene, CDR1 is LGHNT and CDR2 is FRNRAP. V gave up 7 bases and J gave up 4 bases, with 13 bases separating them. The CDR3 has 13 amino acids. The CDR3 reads CASVPDRTYGYTF. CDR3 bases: TGTGCTAGTGTTCCCGACAGGACCTATGGCTACACCTTC.

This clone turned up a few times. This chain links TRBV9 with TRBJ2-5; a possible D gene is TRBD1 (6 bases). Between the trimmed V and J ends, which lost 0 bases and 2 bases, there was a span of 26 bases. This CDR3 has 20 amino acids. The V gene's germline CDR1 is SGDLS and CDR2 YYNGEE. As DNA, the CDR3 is TGTGCCAGCAGCGTAGATCTTGTCGATGTAGGGGGTCGGGCACAAGAGACCCAGTACTTC. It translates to CASSVDLVDVGGRAQETQYF.

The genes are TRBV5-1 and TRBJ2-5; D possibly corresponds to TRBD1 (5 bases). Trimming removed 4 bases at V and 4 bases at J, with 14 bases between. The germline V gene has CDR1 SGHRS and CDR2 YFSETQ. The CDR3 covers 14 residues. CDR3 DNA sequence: TGCGCCAGCAGCGCCGCTAGGGGCCGAGAGACCCAGTACTTC. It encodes CASSAARGRETQYF.

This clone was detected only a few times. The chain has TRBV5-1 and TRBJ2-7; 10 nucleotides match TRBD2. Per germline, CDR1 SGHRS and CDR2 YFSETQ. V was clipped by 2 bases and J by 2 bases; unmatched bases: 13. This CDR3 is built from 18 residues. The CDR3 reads CASSLIRRERGGPYEQYF. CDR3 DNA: TGCGCCAGCAGCTTAATCCGACGAGAGCGGGGGGGCCCCTACGAGCAGTACTTC.

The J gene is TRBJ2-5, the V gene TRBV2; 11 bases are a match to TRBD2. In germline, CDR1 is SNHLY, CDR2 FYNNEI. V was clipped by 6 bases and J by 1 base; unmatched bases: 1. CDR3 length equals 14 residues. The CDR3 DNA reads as TGTGCCAGCAGGGGGACTAGCGGCCAAGAGACCCAGTACTTC. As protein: CASRGTSGQETQYF.

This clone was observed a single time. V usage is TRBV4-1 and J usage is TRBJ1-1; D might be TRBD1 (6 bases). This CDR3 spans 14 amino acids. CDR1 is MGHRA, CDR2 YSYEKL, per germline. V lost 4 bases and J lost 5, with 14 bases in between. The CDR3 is CASSRNTGWTEAFF. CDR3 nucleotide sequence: TGCGCCAGCAGCCGGAACACAGGGTGGACTGAAGCTTTCTTT.